The 23 T cell receptor beta chains reported below all come from one sample, sequenced in a study of post-analysis software for immune sequencing data. Whole-study results and caveats: Patients had higher frequencies than controls of about 5 TRBV segments, including TRBV5-6, TRBV5-1 and TRBV20-1.

The antigens for these receptors are not known. Tagging with unique molecular identifiers was a feature of the TCR beta cDNA libraries. MiXCR, applied by TCRdb to the PCR reads, yields one record per CDR3 protein. The table has about 820,000 distinct CDR3 sequences, 53% seen once. The sample taken for sequencing was blood. The source of these receptors is a girl between 5 and 17 years old with multiple sclerosis.

This sequence joins TRBV12-5 and TRBJ1-5, with TRBD1 matching 7 bases. The V gene's germline CDR1 is LGHNT and CDR2 FRNRAP. The CDR3 contains 16 residues. Germline trimming cut 0 bases from V and 2 bases from J; bases unmatched to any gene: 4. This CDR3 is CASGLVQGRGNQPQHF. As DNA, the CDR3 is TGTGCTAGTGGTTTGGTACAGGGGAGGGGCAATCAGCCCCAGCATTTT.

The chain uses TRBV20-1 and TRBJ2-7; 15 nucleotides match TRBD2. V shed 6 bases and J 1 base; nucleotides not matched to a gene: 7. The CDR3 is made up of 16 amino acids. Germline V gives CDR1 DFQATT, CDR2 SNEGSKA (reference sequence). The CDR3 spells CSAQGTSGRSSYEQYF. CDR3 DNA sequence: TGCAGTGCCCAGGGGACTAGCGGGAGGTCTTCCTACGAGCAGTACTTC.

J is TRBJ2-5 and V is TRBV12-3 or TRBV12-4; D is possibly TRBD1 (5 bases). The V end lost 5 bases, the J end lost 4 bases, and 23 bases lay between the germline ends. The CDR3 runs 17 residues. For the CDR3, the DNA is TGTGCCAGCAGTAGGTCGCGGACACTCACGGGTGCAGAGACCCAGTACTTC. Its translation is CASSRSRTLTGAETQYF.

The chain is built from TRBV28 and TRBJ2-3; 7 bases map to TRBD1. CDR3 length: 16 residues. Germline CDR1 is MDHEN and CDR2 is SYDVKM. With V trimmed by 5 bases and J by 6 bases, 14 bases remained unmatched. The CDR3 nucleotides are TGTGCCAGCAGTAGGCTACAGGGGCTACGTGGCGATACGCAGTATTTT. Its translation: CASSRLQGLRGDTQYF.

The table lists this clonotype with a few counts. The chain recombines TRBV29-1 with TRBJ2-5; 7 positions match TRBD2. The CDR3 has 13 amino acids. Trimming at V came to 1 base and at J to 11 bases, leaving 10 bases not matched to a gene. CDR1 is SQVTM and CDR2 is ANQGSEA in the germline V gene. DNA of the CDR3: TGCAGCGTTGAAGGGCAGGGAGGGCCAGAGCAGTACTTC. Amino acid sequence: CSVEGQGGPEQYF.

The gene calls are TRBV5-5 and TRBJ2-7, with a weak D call TRBD1 (5 bases). CDR1 is SGHKS, CDR2 YYEKEE, per germline (reference sequence). V was clipped by 1 base and J by 2 bases, with 10 bases between them. There are 14 residues in the CDR3. In DNA, the CDR3 is TGTGCCAGCAGCTTGCAGGCAGGGACCTACGAGCAGTACTTC. It specifies CASSLQAGTYEQYF.

Only a few counts were recorded for this clonotype. This chain links TRBV20-1 with TRBJ2-7; 7 positions agree with TRBD2. CDR1 DFQATT and CDR2 SNEGSKA come from the germline V gene (reference sequence). V lost 6 bases, J lost 3 bases, and 11 bases stayed unmatched. The CDR3 has 14 residues. In DNA form, the CDR3 reads TGCAGTGCCCATCTAGCCGGCGGGGGCTACGAGCAGTACTTC. Its protein product is CSAHLAGGGYEQYF.

The table lists this clonotype with a count of one. For the CDR3, the DNA is TGCAGTGCCCAGACAGGGGTTCATGGCTCCTACAATGAGCAGTTCTTC. It is translated as CSAQTGVHGSYNEQFF. The V call is TRBV20-1, the J call TRBJ2-1, with TRBD1 identical over 8 bases. The CDR3 loop spans 16 amino acids. Germline-derived CDR1 and CDR2 are DFQATT and SNEGSKA (reference sequence). Germline trimming cut 6 bases from V and 0 bases from J; bases unmatched to any gene: 10.

The CDR3 DNA follows: TGTGCCATCAGGGGGACGGGGGGTAGCGGCTATTACAATGAGCAGTTCTTC. Its protein product is CAIRGTGGSGYYNEQFF. This chain connects TRBV10-3 to TRBJ2-1, with 7 bases lining up with TRBD2. V trimming: 6 bases; J trimming: 4 bases; junction bases outside the gene matches: 15. Germline-derived CDR1 and CDR2 are ENHRY and SYGVKD. This CDR3 region has 17 residues.

CDR3 nucleotide sequence: TGCAGCGGGAGAAGGGGGTCTTTAGGCACAGATACGCAGTATTTT. It translates to CSGRRGSLGTDTQYF. The gene calls are TRBV29-1 and TRBJ2-3; TRBD1 might be the D (6 bases). The CDR3 runs 15 residues. Germline V CDR1 and CDR2: SQVTM, ANQGSEA. V lost 7 bases and J 1 base, leaving 18 bases between the germline ends.

This clonotype was observed a few times. The chain recombines TRBV20-1 with TRBJ2-3; D is perhaps TRBD2 (6 bases). This CDR3 is built from 13 residues. Per germline, CDR1 DFQATT and CDR2 SNEGSKA (reference sequence). CDR3 region: CSPFSGGTDTQYF. In nucleotides, the CDR3 is TGCAGCCCCTTTAGCGGCGGCACAGATACGCAGTATTTT.

This clonotype turned up a few times. The chain uses TRBV2 and TRBJ2-1; TRBD1 aligns across 8 bases. The germline gives CDR1 SNHLY, CDR2 FYNNEI. This CDR3 is 14 amino acids long. V shed 7 bases, J shed 4 bases, and the junction held 6 bases outside the gene matches. The CDR3 nucleotides read TGTGCCAGCACCAGACAGGGGCCGTACAATGAGCAGTTCTTC. Protein sequence: CASTRQGPYNEQFF.

The sample holds a few counts of this clonotype. The CDR3 region has the DNA TGTGCCAGCAGCTTGGAGTGGGAGACCCAGTACTTC. Its protein is CASSLEWETQYF. The genes are TRBV5-5 and TRBJ2-5; unclear D gene. Germline V gene lookup returns CDR1 SGHKS and CDR2 YYEKEE (reference sequence). Between the trimmed V and J ends, which lost 0 bases and 5 bases, there was a span of 5 bases. This CDR3 contains 12 residues.

The J gene is TRBJ2-5, the V gene TRBV27, with 12 bases identical to TRBD1. Germline lookup yields CDR1 MNHEY and CDR2 SMNVEV (reference sequence). J gave up 5 bases and V 5 bases, and 6 bases lay outside the gene matches. This CDR3 contains 15 residues. CDR3 in DNA: TGTGCCAGCAGTCCCGGGACAGGGGGCCGGGAGACCCAGTACTTC. It specifies CASSPGTGGRETQYF.

The rearrangement uses TRBV10-3 and TRBJ2-3; 8 nucleotides line up with TRBD2. The germline V gene encodes CDR1 ENHRY and CDR2 SYGVKD. The J segment lost 5 bases and the V segment lost 0 bases, leaving 4 bases of the junction unmatched. The CDR3 extends over 15 amino acids. CDR3 DNA sequence: TGTGCCATCAGTGAGTCAAGCGGGGGAGGAGATACGCAGTATTTT. Its protein product is CAISESSGGGDTQYF.

The CDR3 protein is CASNPSLIEETQYF. CDR3 nucleotide sequence: TGTGCCAGCAACCCCAGCTTAATTGAAGAGACCCAGTACTTC. The V call is TRBV7-9, the J call TRBJ2-5; D is unresolved. The CDR3 is 14 amino acids. The V end was cut by 7 bases, the J end by 3 bases, with 15 bases between. CDR1 and CDR2 from the germline V gene are SEHNR and FQNEAQ (reference sequence).

A few counts support this clonotype. The V call is TRBV15, the J call TRBJ1-2; no clear D gene. CDR1 and CDR2 (germline): LNHNV, YYDKDF (reference sequence). The V end lost 0 bases, the J end lost 8 bases, and 16 bases lay between the germline ends. This CDR3 region has 15 residues. In DNA form, the CDR3 reads TGTGCCACCAGCAGAGATCTTGGGCCGACGCAAGGCTACACCTTC. Translated: CATSRDLGPTQGYTF.

This clonotype was observed a few times. The V call is TRBV29-1, the J call TRBJ2-3; possible D gene TRBD2, 7 bases. Trimming shortened V by 3 bases and J by 0 bases, and 19 bases separated the two germline ends. This CDR3 contains 17 residues. Germline V gives CDR1 SQVTM, CDR2 ANQGSEA. The CDR3 loop is CSVDGPLGGRSTDTQYF. The CDR3, as DNA: TGCAGCGTTGATGGTCCTTTGGGGGGGCGGAGCACAGATACGCAGTATTTT.

The rearrangement links TRBV29-1 to TRBJ2-2; D remains unclear. This CDR3 spans 11 amino acids. V lost 4 bases, J lost 12 bases, and 12 bases lay in between. Germline V gene sequence: CDR1 SQVTM, CDR2 ANQGSEA. The CDR3 loop reads CSVATLSKLFF. CDR3 nucleotide sequence: TGCAGCGTTGCGACCCTCTCCAAGCTGTTTTTT.

This chain connects TRBV2 to TRBJ1-5, with 8 bases matching TRBD1. The CDR3 totals 15 residues. V was clipped by 3 bases and J by 6 bases; unmatched bases: 7. CDR1 is SNHLY and CDR2 is FYNNEI in the germline V gene. CDR3 in amino acids: CASSDLTGAGQPQHF. DNA for the CDR3: TGTGCCAGCAGTGACCTGACAGGGGCGGGTCAGCCCCAGCATTTT.

The chain has TRBV7-2 and TRBJ2-5; TRBD2 matches at 14 bases. With the DNA end fitting TRBJ2-7 better, the J assignment may be wrong. The germline V gene encodes CDR1 SGHTA and CDR2 FQGNSA. There are 15 residues in the CDR3. The CDR3 sequence: CASSTGLAGGYEQYF. DNA of the CDR3: TGTGCCAGCAGCACAGGACTAGCGGGGGGTTACGAGCAGTACTTC.

This chain uses TRBV12-3 or TRBV12-4 with TRBJ2-3, with TRBD1 matching 7 bases. The V segment lost 5 bases and the J segment 5 bases; nucleotides outside the gene matches: 10. The CDR3 sequence is 15 residues long. CDR3 DNA: TGTGCCAGCAGTCCAGGGGGTATGAGGAGAGATACGCAGTATTTT. This gives the protein CASSPGGMRRDTQYF.

This clonotype has more than one count but fewer than ten. V gene TRBV18 combines with J gene TRBJ2-7, with 8 bases identical to TRBD1. The germline V gene has CDR1 KGHSH and CDR2 LQKENI. The CDR3 runs to 16 residues. With V trimmed by 2 bases and J by 3 bases, 9 bases remained unmatched. CDR3 DNA: TGTGCCAGCTCACCAATAGTCGGGACAGGATTCTACGAGCAGTACTTC. It is translated as CASSPIVGTGFYEQYF.